This T cell receptor (beta chain) was profiled in a study of blood T cell repertoires in COVID-19. Study at large: Samples of COVID-19 (acute and convalescent) were obtained from the United States, Italy and Spain. Sample material is recorded as cDNA or gDNA derived from T cells, B-cell-depleted T cells, or PBMCs.

The CDR3 consists of 13 residues. Trimming at V came to 4 bases and at J to 6 bases, leaving 6 bases not matched to a gene. Germline assignment: CDR1 SGHNT and CDR2 YYREEE (reference sequence). As handled by the study authors: Estimation of nucleated cell counts was performed using reference gene primer amplification. Repertoires were generated with immunoSEQ multiplex PCR, while TCRdb's copy carries only in-frame clones and drops some. The V and J calls and clone size are taken from that table; D and trimming were inferred from the DNA. The sample records 150,000 to 200,000 clones, less than 85% being singletons.

Source material: peripheral blood. The chain joins TRBV5-4 to TRBJ1-1; 7 bases align to TRBD1. The receptor's source is a man over 45 who had recovered from COVID-19. CDR3: CASSGDRAAEAFF. DNA for the CDR3: TGTGCCAGCAGCGGTGACAGGGCGGCTGAAGCTTTCTTT.